This record looks at one T cell receptor beta chain sequence and its context. The sample is drawn from a study of control samples from healthy donors and cancer patients. V was clipped by 4 bases and J by 6 bases, with 10 bases between them. The V gene's germline CDR1 is LGHDT and CDR2 YNNKEL (reference sequence). CDR3 length: 12 amino acids. Repertoires were generated with immunoSEQ multiplex PCR, while TCRdb's copy carries only in-frame clones and drops some. Counted here are around 120,000 clones, over 75% occurring once; the ten biggest clones make up around 1.2%. The clonotype originates from a woman between 45 and 65 years old with colorectal cancer. Sequencing used PBMCs. The chain combines TRBV3-1 (or the pseudogene TRBV3-2) with TRBJ2-7, with D possibly TRBD2 on 7 matching bases. The CDR3 sequence is CASSRRGAEQYF. The CDR3 nucleotides read TGTGCCAGCAGCCGTCGGGGGGCCGAGCAGTACTTC.